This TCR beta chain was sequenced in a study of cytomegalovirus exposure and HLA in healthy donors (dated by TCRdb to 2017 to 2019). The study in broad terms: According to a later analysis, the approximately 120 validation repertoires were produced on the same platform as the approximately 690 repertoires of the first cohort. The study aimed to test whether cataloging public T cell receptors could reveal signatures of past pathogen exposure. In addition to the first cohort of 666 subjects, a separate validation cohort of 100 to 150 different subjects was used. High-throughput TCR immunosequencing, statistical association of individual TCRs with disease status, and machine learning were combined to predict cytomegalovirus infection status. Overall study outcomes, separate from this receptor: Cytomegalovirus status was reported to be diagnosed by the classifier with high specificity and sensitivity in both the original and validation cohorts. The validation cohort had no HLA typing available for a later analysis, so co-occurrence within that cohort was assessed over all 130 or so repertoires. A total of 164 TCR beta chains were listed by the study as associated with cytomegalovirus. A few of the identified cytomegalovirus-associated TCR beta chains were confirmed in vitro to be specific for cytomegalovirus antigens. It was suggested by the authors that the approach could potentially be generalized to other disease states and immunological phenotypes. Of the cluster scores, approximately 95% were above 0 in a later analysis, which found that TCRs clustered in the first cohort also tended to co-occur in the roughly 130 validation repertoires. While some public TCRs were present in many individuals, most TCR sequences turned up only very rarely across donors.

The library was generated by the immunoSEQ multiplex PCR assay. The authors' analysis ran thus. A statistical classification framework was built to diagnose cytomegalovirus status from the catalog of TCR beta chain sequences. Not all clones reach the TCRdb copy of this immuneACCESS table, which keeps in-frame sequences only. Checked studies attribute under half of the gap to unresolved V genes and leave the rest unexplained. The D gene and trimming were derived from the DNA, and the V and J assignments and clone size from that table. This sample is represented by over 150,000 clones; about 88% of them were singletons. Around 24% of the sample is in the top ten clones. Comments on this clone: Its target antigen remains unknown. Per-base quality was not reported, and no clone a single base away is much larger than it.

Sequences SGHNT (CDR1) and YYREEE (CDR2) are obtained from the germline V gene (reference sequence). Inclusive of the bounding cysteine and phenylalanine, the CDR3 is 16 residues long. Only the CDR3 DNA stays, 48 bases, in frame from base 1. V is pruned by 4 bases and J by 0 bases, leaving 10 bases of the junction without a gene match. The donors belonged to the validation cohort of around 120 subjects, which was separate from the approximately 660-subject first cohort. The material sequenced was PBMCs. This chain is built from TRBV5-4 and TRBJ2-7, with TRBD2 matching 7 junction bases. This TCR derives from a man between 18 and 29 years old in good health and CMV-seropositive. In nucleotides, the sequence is TGTGCCAGCAGCCCACACCTAGCGGCCTCCTCCTACGAGCAGTACTTC. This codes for CASSPHLAASSYEQYF.